This T cell receptor beta chain stems from a study of shared clonotypes between healthy human individuals. Germline loops: CDR1 KGHSH, CDR2 LQKENI. V lost 2 bases, J lost 5 bases, and 7 bases stayed unmatched. This CDR3 has 15 residues. The study ran the assay at deep level. This table comes from immunoSEQ multiplex PCR, and its TCRdb copy is limited to in-frame clones, with some not included. The table includes some 450,000 clones, roughly three quarters detected once. The clonotype was recovered from a woman between 40 and 50 years old in good health. Some clones in this sample may be carry-over from other donors' samples. Input material: PBMCs. The chain employs TRBV18 and TRBJ2-7, with TRBD1 identical over 9 bases. The CDR3 here is CASSPRQGVVDEQYF. In DNA, the CDR3 is TGTGCCAGCTCACCAAGACAGGGGGTCGTCGACGAGCAGTACTTC.